This is a list of T cell receptor beta chains from one sample in a study of response to subunit inactivated influenza vaccine. One entry per CDR3 protein results from TCRdb running MiXCR on the RT-PCR reads. The sample carries about 780,000 distinct CDR3 sequences, about 18% recorded once. The source material was PBMCs from blood, sampled around 5 days after vaccination. The receptors were gathered from a man aged 50 or older who received an inactivated influenza vaccine. CDR3s include the opening cysteine and the closing phenylalanine or tryptophan. Each record gives: V gene, clone size, D gene, J gene, CDR3 protein, CDR3 DNA. The D gene is left open where the match is weak. Expanded clones get a size class; other rows say once, few or many, or leave the size out.

TRBV12-3/TRBV12-4	few	TRBD2	TRBJ2-1	CASSPRLAGGSDEQFF	TGTGCCAGCAGTCCTAGACTAGCGGGAGGGTCGGATGAGCAGTTCTTC
TRBV29-1	few	-	TRBJ1-2	CSVDEDGYTF	TGCAGCGTTGATGAGGATGGCTACACCTTC
TRBV12-3/TRBV12-4	-	-	TRBJ1-2	CASSFRTVANYGYTF	TGTGCCAGCAGTTTCCGGACGGTAGCTAACTATGGCTACACCTTC
TRBV7-9	-	-	TRBJ2-1	CASSSAAYNEQFF	TGTGCCAGCAGCTCAGCCGCCTACAATGAGCAGTTCTTC
TRBV5-1	-	-	TRBJ2-7	CASSFDPSDSSYEQYF	TGCGCCAGCAGCTTCGACCCGTCTGACAGCTCCTACGAGCAGTACTTC
TRBV29-1	many	-	TRBJ2-7	CSVEAGRSYEQYF	TGCAGCGTTGAAGCGGGCAGGTCCTACGAGCAGTACTTC
TRBV12-3/TRBV12-4	few	-	TRBJ1-5	CASSLGGSGQPQHF	TGTGCCAGCAGTTTAGGGGGGAGTGGACAGCCCCAGCATTTT
TRBV4-2	-	TRBD2	TRBJ2-1	CASSQEASGGAYEQFF	TGTGCCAGCAGCCAAGAGGCTAGCGGGGGGGCATATGAGCAGTTCTTC
TRBV11-2	few	-	TRBJ2-3	CASSLHPLADTQYF	TGTGCCAGCAGCCTCCACCCTCTCGCAGATACGCAGTATTTT
TRBV7-2	many	TRBD1	TRBJ2-7	CASSLDRGGSYEQYF	TGTGCCAGCAGCCTTGACAGGGGGGGATCCTACGAGCAGTACTTC
TRBV12-3/TRBV12-4	-	-	TRBJ2-2	CASSRVNTGELFF	TGTGCCAGTTCTAGGGTTAACACCGGGGAGCTGTTTTTT
TRBV4-3	-	TRBD1	TRBJ2-1	CASSQRTGMNEQFF	TGCGCCAGCAGCCAACGGACAGGGATGAATGAGCAGTTCTTC
TRBV5-1	few	-	TRBJ1-1	CASHDRRGTSEAFF	TGCGCCAGCCACGACCGTCGCGGGACTTCCGAAGCTTTCTTT
TRBV7-9	few	-	TRBJ2-1	CASSQTLNEQFF	TGTGCCAGCAGCCAGACCCTGAATGAGCAGTTCTTC
TRBV7-2	-	-	TRBJ1-2	CASSFGQVGGYTF	TGTGCCAGCAGCTTCGGGCAGGTCGGAGGCTACACCTTC
TRBV7-2	few	-	TRBJ2-5	CASSPSYQETQYF	TGTGCCAGCAGCCCGTCTTACCAAGAGACCCAGTACTTC
TRBV12-3/TRBV12-4	many	-	TRBJ2-5	CASSLGYETQYF	TGTGCCAGCAGTTTGGGGTACGAGACCCAGTACTTC
TRBV6-1	-	TRBD1	TRBJ2-5	CASKRQGWGQTQYF	TGTGCCAGCAAAAGACAGGGATGGGGGCAGACCCAGTACTTC
TRBV12-3/TRBV12-4	-	TRBD1	TRBJ2-6	CAVTWDRGTGANVLTF	TGTGCCGTGACTTGGGACAGGGGTACTGGGGCCAACGTCCTGACTTTC
TRBV11-2	few	-	TRBJ2-4	CASRPVDRTIIQYF	TGTGCCAGCAGGCCCGTCGATAGGACAATCATTCAGTACTTC
TRBV9	-	-	TRBJ2-3	CASSMGTDTQYF	TGTGCCAGCAGTATGGGCACAGATACGCAGTATTTT
TRBV7-3	-	TRBD2	TRBJ2-1	CASSQYSGSSYNEQFF	TGTGCCAGCAGTCAGTATAGCGGGAGCTCCTACAATGAGCAGTTCTTC
TRBV9	few	-	TRBJ2-3	CASSVGSGPTDTQYF	TGTGCCAGCAGCGTTGGATCGGGGCCCACAGATACGCAGTATTTT
TRBV18	-	TRBD2	TRBJ2-1	CASSPSGETYNEQFF	TGTGCCAGCTCCCCTAGCGGGGAAACCTACAATGAGCAGTTCTTC
TRBV12-3/TRBV12-4	-	TRBD2	TRBJ2-1	CASSSGTSGGAGRNEQFF	TGTGCCAGCAGCTCCGGGACTAGCGGGGGGGCAGGTCGGAATGAGCAGTTCTTC
TRBV5-5	few	TRBD1	TRBJ1-1	CASSIQGRTEAFF	TGTGCCAGCAGCATACAGGGGAGGACTGAAGCTTTCTTT
TRBV12-3/TRBV12-4	-	-	TRBJ1-5	CASRLRDADQPQHF	TGTGCCAGCAGATTGCGGGACGCAGATCAGCCCCAGCATTTT
TRBV10-3	-	TRBD2	TRBJ2-3	CAISESGSADTQYF	TGTGCCATCAGTGAGAGCGGGAGTGCGGATACGCAGTATTTT
TRBV28	-	-	TRBJ1-1	CASIVTGINTEAFF	TGTGCCAGCATCGTGACGGGAATAAACACTGAAGCTTTCTTT
TRBV3-1	few	-	TRBJ2-5	CASSQPGTRTETQYF	TGTGCCAGCAGCCAACCCGGGACAAGGACAGAGACCCAGTACTTC
TRBV25-1	few	-	TRBJ2-6	CATSGRVGANVLTF	TGTGCCACCTCAGGCAGGGTCGGGGCCAACGTCCTGACTTTC
TRBV5-1	few	-	TRBJ2-3	CASSLSGPKGDTQYF	TGCGCCAGCAGCTTGTCGGGCCCCAAAGGGGATACGCAGTATTTT
TRBV12-3/TRBV12-4	-	TRBD2	TRBJ2-1	CASSPRRLAGDNEQFF	TGTGCCAGCAGTCCACGCCGACTAGCGGGAGACAATGAGCAGTTCTTC
TRBV6-2/TRBV6-3	-	TRBD2	TRBJ2-3	CASSYISGDTQYF	TGTGCCAGCAGTTATATTAGCGGGGATACGCAGTATTTT
TRBV29-1	-	-	TRBJ1-3	CSAAVSGNTIYF	TGCAGCGCTGCAGTCTCTGGAAACACCATATATTTT
TRBV4-2	few	-	TRBJ2-7	CASSRQRGPYEQYF	TGTGCCAGCAGCCGCCAACGGGGACCTTACGAGCAGTACTTC
TRBV15	-	-	TRBJ2-3	CATSLKGADTQYF	TGTGCCACCAGCCTAAAGGGCGCAGATACGCAGTATTTT
TRBV7-9	few	-	TRBJ2-3	CASSFDIGTSTDTQYF	TGTGCCAGCAGCTTCGATATTGGGACTAGCACAGATACGCAGTATTTT
TRBV20-1	few	-	TRBJ2-5	CSARDGSSGETQYF	TGCAGTGCTAGAGATGGGAGCTCTGGGGAGACCCAGTACTTC
TRBV4-1	-	-	TRBJ1-4	CASSQDKGGKRTTNEKLFF	TGCGCCAGCAGCCAAGATAAGGGCGGAAAGAGAACAACTAATGAAAAACTGTTTTTT